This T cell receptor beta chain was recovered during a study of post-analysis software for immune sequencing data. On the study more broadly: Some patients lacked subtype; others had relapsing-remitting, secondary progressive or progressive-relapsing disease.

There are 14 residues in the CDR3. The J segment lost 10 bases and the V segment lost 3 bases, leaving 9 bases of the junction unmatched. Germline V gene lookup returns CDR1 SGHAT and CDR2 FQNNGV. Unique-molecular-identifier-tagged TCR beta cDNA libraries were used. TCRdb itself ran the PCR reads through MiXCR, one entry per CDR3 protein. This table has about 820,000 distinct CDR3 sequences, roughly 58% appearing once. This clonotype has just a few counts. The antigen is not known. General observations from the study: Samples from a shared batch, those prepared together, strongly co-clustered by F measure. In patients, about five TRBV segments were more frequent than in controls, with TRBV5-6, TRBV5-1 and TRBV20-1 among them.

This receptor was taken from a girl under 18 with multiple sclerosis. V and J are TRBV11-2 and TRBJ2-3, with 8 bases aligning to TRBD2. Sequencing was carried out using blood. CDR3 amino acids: CASSLLGAGGPQYF. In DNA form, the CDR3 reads TGTGCCAGCAGCTTGCTCGGTGCGGGAGGTCCGCAGTATTTT.